Shown below are 14 T cell receptor beta chains from a single sample sequenced in a study of graft-versus-host responses after intestinal transplantation. Produced via immunoSEQ multiplex PCR; TCRdb's table is partial and in-frame only. This table has some 87,000 clones, 85% to 95% appearing once. No antigens are known for them. The material was unstimulated CD8+ T cells sorted from spleen or lymph node cells, obtained before transplant. These receptors were collected from a human donor who was the organ donor for an intestinal transplant.

The CDR3 protein is CASRNPGLSDEQFF. The CDR3 DNA reads TGTGCCAGCAGAAATCCGGGACTCTCGGATGAGCAGTTCTTC. The gene calls are TRBV6-1 and TRBJ2-1; TRBD2 is a possible D gene (6 bases). The CDR3 runs 14 residues. Germline V gene sequence: CDR1 MNHNS, CDR2 SASEGT. The ends were cut back, 6 bases at V and 8 bases at J, with 17 bases in the middle.

The V and J genes are TRBV5-8 and TRBJ1-2, with 9 nucleotides matching TRBD1. V gave up 2 bases and J gave up 10 bases; unmatched junction bases: 6. This CDR3 has 13 amino acids. The V gene's germline CDR1 is SGHTS and CDR2 YDEGEE. The CDR3 region has the DNA TGTGCCAGCAGCTTAGGGGACAGGGCCTACTACACCTTC. It translates to CASSLGDRAYYTF.

The rearrangement joins TRBV7-9 to TRBJ2-7; 7 nucleotides match TRBD1. In germline, CDR1 is SEHNR, CDR2 FQNEAQ (reference sequence). The CDR3 extends over 16 amino acids. After removal of 1 base from V and 1 base from J, the junction contained 7 bases not matched to a gene. CDR3 in amino acids: CASSLGSLGQSYEQYF. CDR3 sequence (DNA): TGTGCCAGCAGCTTAGGTAGTTTGGGACAGTCCTACGAGCAGTACTTC. Together with reference TRBV7-9 and TRBJ2-7, the CDR3 gives the full variable domain: DTGVSQNPRHKITKRGQNVTFRCDPISEHNRLYWYRQTLGQGPEFLTYFQNEAQLEKSRLLSDRFSAERPKGSFSTLEIQRTEQGDSAMYLCASSLGSLGQSYEQYFGPGTRLTVT.

This sequence joins TRBV27 and TRBJ2-7; 12 bases map to TRBD2. V shed 10 bases and J 6 bases; nucleotides not matched to a gene: 7. This CDR3 region has 13 residues. Per germline, CDR1 MNHEY and CDR2 SMNVEV (reference sequence). The CDR3 is CATATSGRGEQYF. The CDR3 coding sequence is TGTGCCACCGCGACTAGCGGGAGAGGCGAGCAGTACTTC.

Concerning this clone: One junction end disagrees with the germline gene, perhaps due to a read error. The sample has other DNA sequences that encode this CDR3 too. This chain uses TRBV9 with TRBJ2-3, with D perhaps matching TRBD1 or TRBD2 (6 bases each). Germline-derived CDR1 and CDR2 are SGDLS and YYNGEE. The CDR3 loop spans 15 amino acids. The CDR3 reads CASSVGGTFTDTQYF. CDR3 DNA: TGTGCTAGCAGCGTAGGGGGGACTTTCACAGATACGCAGTATTTT.

This chain connects TRBV13 to TRBJ2-2; TRBD1 matches 9 bases. CDR3 length equals 17 residues. With 5 bases clipped from V and 4 bases from J, the junction kept 11 bases outside the gene matches. The germline gives CDR1 PRHDT, CDR2 FYEKMQ (reference sequence). The chain's CDR3 is CASSQGPGQGGTGELFF. The CDR3 bases are TGTGCCAGCAGCCAAGGTCCGGGACAGGGTGGCACCGGGGAGCTGTTTTTT.

The rearrangement links TRBV5-1 to TRBJ2-3; 7 bases line up with TRBD2. Trimming cost V 0 bases and J 2 bases; bases outside gene matches: 3. Germline-derived CDR1 and CDR2 are SGHRS and YFSETQ. The CDR3 runs 15 residues. CDR3 protein: CASSLGLAATDTQYF. For the CDR3, the DNA is TGCGCCAGCAGCTTGGGGCTAGCGGCCACAGATACGCAGTATTTT.

J is TRBJ2-1 and V is TRBV5-6; TRBD2 might be the D (5 bases). Germline-derived CDR1 and CDR2 are SGHDT and YYEEEE. The CDR3 runs 13 residues. Trimming removed 4 bases at V and 10 bases at J, with 15 bases between. As DNA, the CDR3 is TGTGCCAGCAGCCCGGAGGCAGGCCACGAGCAGTTCTTC. Translated: CASSPEAGHEQFF.

J is TRBJ1-1 and V is TRBV6-5; no reliable D call. Trimming removed 4 bases from V and 5 bases from J, with 8 bases in between. Germline assignment: CDR1 MNHEY and CDR2 SVGAGI. The CDR3 extends over 12 amino acids. The CDR3 bases are TGTGCCAGCAGTTCAGGATGGACTGAAGCTTTCTTT. It codes for CASSSGWTEAFF.

V usage is TRBV5-1 and J usage is TRBJ1-2; a possible D gene is TRBD1 (6 bases). The germline V gene encodes CDR1 SGHRS and CDR2 YFSETQ. V lost 1 base to trimming and J lost 6 bases, with 28 bases between them. The CDR3 sequence is 19 residues long. This chain's CDR3 is CASSLYRSGGEAGSNGYTF. Written as DNA, the CDR3 is TGCGCCAGCAGCTTGTATCGCTCTGGGGGCGAGGCGGGCTCCAATGGCTACACCTTC. The whole variable domain, remainder taken from reference TRBV5-1 and TRBJ1-2, is KAGVTQTPRYLIKTRGQQVTLSCSPISGHRSVSWYQQTPGQGLQFLFEYFSETQRNKGNFPGRFSGRQFSNSRSEMNVSTLELGDSALYLCASSLYRSGGEAGSNGYTFGSGTRLTVV.

J is TRBJ2-5 and V is TRBV19, with D tentatively TRBD2 (7 bases). Germline CDR1 is LNHDA and CDR2 is SQIVND (reference sequence). Trimming shortened V by 5 bases and J by 3 bases, and 16 bases separated the two germline ends. The CDR3 runs to 15 residues. The CDR3 DNA follows: TGTGCCAGTAGTTGGGGGGGCTCCTTAGAAGAGACCCAGTACTTC. This codes for CASSWGGSLEETQYF.

The chain links TRBV5-4 to TRBJ2-4, with D possibly being TRBD1 (5 bases). The CDR3 has 15 residues. V was pared by 3 bases and J by 2 bases, with 12 bases between. In germline, CDR1 is SGHNT, CDR2 YYREEE (reference sequence). The CDR3 region has the DNA TGTGCCAGCAGCTCGTCAGGGTTGTCCAAAAACATTCAGTACTTC. This encodes CASSSSGLSKNIQYF. Drawing the rest from reference TRBV5-4 and TRBJ2-4, the complete variable domain is ETGVTQSPTHLIKTRGQQVTLRCSSQSGHNTVSWYQQALGQGPQFIFQYYREEENGRGNFPPRFSGLQFPNYSSELNVNALELDDSALYLCASSSSGLSKNIQYFGAGTRLSVL.

The V call is TRBV27, the J call TRBJ2-2; D perhaps matches TRBD2 (7 bases). The CDR3 has 16 residues. V was pared by 5 bases and J by 6 bases, with 19 bases between. Germline CDR1 reads MNHEY; CDR2 reads SMNVEV (reference sequence). Written as DNA, the CDR3 is TGTGCCAGCAGTCCTCTGACTAGCAGGGGCCCCGGGGAGCTGTTTTTT. It specifies CASSPLTSRGPGELFF.

This clone has just one count. The chain joins TRBV15 to TRBJ1-2; TRBD1 agrees at 11 bases. The germline V gene encodes CDR1 LNHNV and CDR2 YYDKDF (reference sequence). The CDR3 covers 16 residues. V was clipped by 1 base and J by 8 bases; unmatched bases: 9. The CDR3 DNA is TGTGCCACCAGCAGAGCTCCACCGGGACAGGGGGGCGGCTACACCTTC. It specifies CATSRAPPGQGGGYTF.